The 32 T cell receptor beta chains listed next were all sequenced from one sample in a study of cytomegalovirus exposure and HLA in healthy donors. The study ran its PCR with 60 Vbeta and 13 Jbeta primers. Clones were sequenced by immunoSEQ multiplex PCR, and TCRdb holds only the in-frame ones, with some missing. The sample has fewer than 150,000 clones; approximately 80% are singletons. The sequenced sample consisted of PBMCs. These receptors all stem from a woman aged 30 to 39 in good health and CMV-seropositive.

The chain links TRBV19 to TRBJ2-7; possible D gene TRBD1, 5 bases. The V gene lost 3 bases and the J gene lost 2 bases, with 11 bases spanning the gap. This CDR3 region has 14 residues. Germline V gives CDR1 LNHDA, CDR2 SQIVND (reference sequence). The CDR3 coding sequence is TGTGCCAGTAGTATTTCAAAGGGGCCCTACGAGCAGTACTTC. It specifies CASSISKGPYEQYF.

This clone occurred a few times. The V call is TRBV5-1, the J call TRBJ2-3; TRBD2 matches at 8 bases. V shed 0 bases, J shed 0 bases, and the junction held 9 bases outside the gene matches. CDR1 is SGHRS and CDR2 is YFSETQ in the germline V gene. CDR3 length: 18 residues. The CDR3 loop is CASSLATKSGGSTDTQYF. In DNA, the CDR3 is TGCGCCAGCAGCTTGGCAACAAAAAGCGGGGGAAGCACAGATACGCAGTATTTT.

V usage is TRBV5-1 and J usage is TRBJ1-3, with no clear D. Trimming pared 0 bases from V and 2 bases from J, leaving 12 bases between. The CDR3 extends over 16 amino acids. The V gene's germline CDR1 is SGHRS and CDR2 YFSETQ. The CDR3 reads CASSLDPSETGNTIYF. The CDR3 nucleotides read TGCGCCAGCAGCTTGGACCCTTCGGAGACTGGAAACACCATATATTTT.

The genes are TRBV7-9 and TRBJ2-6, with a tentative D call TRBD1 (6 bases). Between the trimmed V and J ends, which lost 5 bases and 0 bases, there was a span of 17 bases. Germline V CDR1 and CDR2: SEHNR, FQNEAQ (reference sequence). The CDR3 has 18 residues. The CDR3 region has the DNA TGTGCCAGCAGCCAGAACAGGGACGGGGTCTCTGGGGCCAACGTCCTGACTTTC. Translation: CASSQNRDGVSGANVLTF.

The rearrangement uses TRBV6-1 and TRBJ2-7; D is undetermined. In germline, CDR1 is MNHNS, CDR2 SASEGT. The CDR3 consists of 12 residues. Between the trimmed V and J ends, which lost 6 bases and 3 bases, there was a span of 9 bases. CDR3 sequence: CASRPYSYEQYF. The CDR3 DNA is TGTGCCAGCAGACCCTACAGCTACGAGCAGTACTTC.

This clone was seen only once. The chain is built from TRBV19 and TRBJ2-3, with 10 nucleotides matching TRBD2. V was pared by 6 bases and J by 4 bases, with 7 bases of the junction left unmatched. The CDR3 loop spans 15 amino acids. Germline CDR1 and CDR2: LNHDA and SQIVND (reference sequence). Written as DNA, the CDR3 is TGTGCCAGTAGCGCTAGCGGGAGATTCGCAGATACGCAGTATTTT. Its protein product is CASSASGRFADTQYF.

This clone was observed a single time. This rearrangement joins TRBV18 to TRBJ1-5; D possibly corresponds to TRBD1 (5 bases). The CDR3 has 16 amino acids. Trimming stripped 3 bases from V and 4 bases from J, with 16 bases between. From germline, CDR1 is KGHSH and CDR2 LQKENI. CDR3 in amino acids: CASSPAGGGKNQPQHF. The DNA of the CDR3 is TGTGCCAGCTCACCTGCCGGGGGGGGGAAAAATCAGCCCCAGCATTTT. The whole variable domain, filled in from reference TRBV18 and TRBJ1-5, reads NAGVMQNPRHLVRRRGQEARLRCSPMKGHSHVYWYRQLPEEGLKFMVYLQKENIIDESGMPKERFSAEFPKEGPSILRIQQVVRGDSAAYFCASSPAGGGKNQPQHFGDGTRLSIL.

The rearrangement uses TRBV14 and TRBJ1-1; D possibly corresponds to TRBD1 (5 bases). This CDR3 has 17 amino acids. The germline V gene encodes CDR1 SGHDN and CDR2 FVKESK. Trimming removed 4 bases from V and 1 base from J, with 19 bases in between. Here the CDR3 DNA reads TGTGCCAGCAGCCCCCGAGTAAGCAGGGCTAGGAACACTGAAGCTTTCTTT. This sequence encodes CASSPRVSRARNTEAFF. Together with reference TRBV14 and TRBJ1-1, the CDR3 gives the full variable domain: EAGVTQFPSHSVIEKGQTVTLRCDPISGHDNLYWYRRVMGKEIKFLLHFVKESKQDESGMPNNRFLAERTGGTYSTLKVQPAELEDSGVYFCASSPRVSRARNTEAFFGQGTRLTVV.

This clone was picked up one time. The CDR3 DNA follows: TGTGCCAGCAGCTTCGGCAGCGATCAGCCCCAGCATTTT. Protein sequence: CASSFGSDQPQHF. The chain has TRBV11-3 and TRBJ1-5; D gene uncertain. Germline-derived CDR1 and CDR2 are SGHNT and YENEEA. The CDR3 consists of 13 residues. Trimming pared 3 bases from V and 5 bases from J, leaving 8 bases between. Combining the CDR3 with reference TRBV11-3 and TRBJ1-5 gives the whole variable domain EAGVVQSPRYKIIEKKQPVAFWCNPISGHNTLYWYLQNLGQGPELLIRYENEEAVDDSQLPKDRFSAERLKGVDSTLKIQPAELGDSAVYLCASSFGSDQPQHFGDGTRLSIL.

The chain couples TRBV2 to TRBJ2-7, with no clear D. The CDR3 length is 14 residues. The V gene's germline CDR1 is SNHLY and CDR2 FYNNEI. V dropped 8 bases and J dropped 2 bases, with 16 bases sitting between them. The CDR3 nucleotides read TGTGCCAGCTCGTTAGGCAGACAAACCTACGAGCAGTACTTC. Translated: CASSLGRQTYEQYF. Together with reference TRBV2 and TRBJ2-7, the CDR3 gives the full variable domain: EPEVTQTPSHQVTQMGQEVILRCVPISNHLYFYWYRQILGQKVEFLVSFYNNEISEKSEIFDDQFSVERPDGSNFTLKIRSTKLEDSAMYFCASSLGRQTYEQYFGPGTRLTVT.

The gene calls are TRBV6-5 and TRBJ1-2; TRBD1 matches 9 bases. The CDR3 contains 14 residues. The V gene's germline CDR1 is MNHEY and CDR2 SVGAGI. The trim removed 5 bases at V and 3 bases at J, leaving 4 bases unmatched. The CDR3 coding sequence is TGTGCCAGCAGTCGAGACAGGGGGGACTATGGCTACACCTTC. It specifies CASSRDRGDYGYTF.

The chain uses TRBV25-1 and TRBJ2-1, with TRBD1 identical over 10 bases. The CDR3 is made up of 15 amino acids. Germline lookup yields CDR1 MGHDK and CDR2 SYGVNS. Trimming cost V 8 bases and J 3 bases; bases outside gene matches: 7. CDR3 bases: TGTGCCAGCGGATCGGGACAGGGGCTCTACAATGAGCAGTTCTTC. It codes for CASGSGQGLYNEQFF.

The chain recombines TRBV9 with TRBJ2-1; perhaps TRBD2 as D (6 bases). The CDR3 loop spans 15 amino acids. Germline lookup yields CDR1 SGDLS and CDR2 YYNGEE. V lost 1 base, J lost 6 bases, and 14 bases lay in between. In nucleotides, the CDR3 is TGTGCCAGCAGCGTAACGGGACTGCCCCTCAATGAGCAGTTCTTC. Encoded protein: CASSVTGLPLNEQFF.

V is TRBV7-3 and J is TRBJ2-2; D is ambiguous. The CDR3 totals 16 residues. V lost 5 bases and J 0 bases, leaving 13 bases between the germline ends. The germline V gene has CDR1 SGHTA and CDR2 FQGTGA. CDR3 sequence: CASSLRAVSNTGELFF. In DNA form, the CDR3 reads TGTGCCAGCAGCCTCCGTGCGGTCTCGAACACCGGGGAGCTGTTTTTT.

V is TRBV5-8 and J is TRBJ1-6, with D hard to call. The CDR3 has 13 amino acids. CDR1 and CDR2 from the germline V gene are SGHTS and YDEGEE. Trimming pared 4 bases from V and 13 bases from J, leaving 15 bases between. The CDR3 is CASSRAISAPLHF. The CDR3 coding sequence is TGTGCCAGCAGCCGAGCAATAAGCGCCCCCCTCCACTTT.

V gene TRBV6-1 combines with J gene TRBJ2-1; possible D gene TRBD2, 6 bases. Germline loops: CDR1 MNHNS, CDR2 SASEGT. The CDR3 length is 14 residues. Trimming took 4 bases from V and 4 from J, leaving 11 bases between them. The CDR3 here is CASSGGVGYNEQFF. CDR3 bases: TGTGCCAGCAGTGGCGGGGTAGGTTACAATGAGCAGTTCTTC.

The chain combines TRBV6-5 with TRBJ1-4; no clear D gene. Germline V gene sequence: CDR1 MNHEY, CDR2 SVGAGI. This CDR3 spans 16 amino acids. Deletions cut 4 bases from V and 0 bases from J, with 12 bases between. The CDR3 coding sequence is TGTGCCAGCAGTTCACGACTGATTGCAACTAATGAAAAACTGTTTTTT. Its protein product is CASSSRLIATNEKLFF.

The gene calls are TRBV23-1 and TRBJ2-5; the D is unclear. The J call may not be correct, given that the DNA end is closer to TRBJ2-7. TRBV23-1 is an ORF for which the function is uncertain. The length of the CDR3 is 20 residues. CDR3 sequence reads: CASSQSRRPTMARYLTEQYF. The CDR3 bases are TGCGCCAGCAGTCAATCCCGTCGACCGACAATGGCGCGCTATCTCACCGAGCAGTACTTC.

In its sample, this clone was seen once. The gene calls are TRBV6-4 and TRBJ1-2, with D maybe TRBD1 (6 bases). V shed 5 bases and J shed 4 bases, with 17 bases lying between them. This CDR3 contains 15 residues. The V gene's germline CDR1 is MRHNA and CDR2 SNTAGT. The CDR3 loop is CASSQSGQFRYGYTF. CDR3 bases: TGTGCCAGCAGTCAATCCGGACAGTTCCGCTATGGCTACACCTTC.

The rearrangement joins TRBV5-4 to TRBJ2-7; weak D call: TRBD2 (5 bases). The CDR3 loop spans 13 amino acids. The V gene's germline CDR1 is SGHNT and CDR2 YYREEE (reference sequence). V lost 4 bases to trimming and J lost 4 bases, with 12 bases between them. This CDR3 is CASSPAGSYEQYF. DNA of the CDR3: TGTGCCAGCAGCCCCGCGGGCTCTTACGAGCAGTACTTC.

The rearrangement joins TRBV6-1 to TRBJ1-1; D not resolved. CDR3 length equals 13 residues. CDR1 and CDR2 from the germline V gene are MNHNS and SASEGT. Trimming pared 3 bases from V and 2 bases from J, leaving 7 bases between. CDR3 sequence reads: CASSENGNTEAFF. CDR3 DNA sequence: TGTGCCAGCAGTGAGAACGGTAACACTGAAGCTTTCTTT.

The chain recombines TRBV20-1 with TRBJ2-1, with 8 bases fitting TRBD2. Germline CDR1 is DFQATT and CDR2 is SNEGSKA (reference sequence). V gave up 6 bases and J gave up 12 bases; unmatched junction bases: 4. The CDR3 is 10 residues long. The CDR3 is CSAAGGRQFF. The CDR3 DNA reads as TGCAGTGCCGCGGGAGGTCGGCAGTTCTTC.

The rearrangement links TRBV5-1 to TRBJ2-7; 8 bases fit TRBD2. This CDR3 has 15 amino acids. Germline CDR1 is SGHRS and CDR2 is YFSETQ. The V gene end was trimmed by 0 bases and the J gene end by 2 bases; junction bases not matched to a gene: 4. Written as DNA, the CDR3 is TGCGCCAGCAGCTTGGAGGTAGCGGGGACCTACGAGCAGTACTTC. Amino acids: CASSLEVAGTYEQYF.

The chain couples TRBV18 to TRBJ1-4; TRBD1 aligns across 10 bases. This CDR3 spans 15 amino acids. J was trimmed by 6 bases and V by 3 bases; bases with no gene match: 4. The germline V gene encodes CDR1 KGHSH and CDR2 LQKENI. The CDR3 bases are TGTGCCAGCTCACCCTGGGACAGGGGCCATGAAAAACTGTTTTTT. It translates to CASSPWDRGHEKLFF.

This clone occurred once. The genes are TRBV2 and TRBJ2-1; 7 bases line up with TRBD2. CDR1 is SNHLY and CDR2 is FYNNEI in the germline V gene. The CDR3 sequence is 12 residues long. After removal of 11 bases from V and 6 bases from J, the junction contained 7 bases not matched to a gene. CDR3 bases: TGTGCCGCCGCGGGAGATGTCAATGAGCAGTTCTTC. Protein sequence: CAAAGDVNEQFF.

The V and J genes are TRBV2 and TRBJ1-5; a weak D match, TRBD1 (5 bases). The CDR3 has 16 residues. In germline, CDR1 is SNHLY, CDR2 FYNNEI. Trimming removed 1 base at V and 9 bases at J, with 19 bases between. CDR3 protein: CASSEEGSGVGGPQHF. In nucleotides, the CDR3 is TGTGCCAGCAGTGAAGAGGGGTCAGGTGTAGGTGGGCCCCAGCATTTT.

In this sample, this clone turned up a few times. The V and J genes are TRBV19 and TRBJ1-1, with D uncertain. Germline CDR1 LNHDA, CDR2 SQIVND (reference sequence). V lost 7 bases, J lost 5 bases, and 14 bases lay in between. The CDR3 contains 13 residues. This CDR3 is CASTPTWRTEAFF. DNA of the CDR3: TGTGCCAGTACCCCAACGTGGCGGACTGAAGCTTTCTTT.

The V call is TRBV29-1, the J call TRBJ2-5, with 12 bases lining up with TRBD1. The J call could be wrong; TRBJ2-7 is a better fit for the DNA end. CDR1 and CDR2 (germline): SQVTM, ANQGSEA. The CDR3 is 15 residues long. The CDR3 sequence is CSVPGTGGAFYEQYF. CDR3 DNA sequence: TGCAGCGTCCCCGGGACAGGGGGCGCGTTCTACGAGCAGTACTTC.

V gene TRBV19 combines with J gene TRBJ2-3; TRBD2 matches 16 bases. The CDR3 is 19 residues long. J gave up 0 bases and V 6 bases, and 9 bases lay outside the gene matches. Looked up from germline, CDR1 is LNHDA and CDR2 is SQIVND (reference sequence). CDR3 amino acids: CASSKSRGLAGGSTDTQYF. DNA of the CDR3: TGTGCCAGTAGCAAAAGTAGGGGACTAGCGGGGGGGAGCACAGATACGCAGTATTTT. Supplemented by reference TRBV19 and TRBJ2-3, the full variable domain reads DGGITQSPKYLFRKEGQNVTLSCEQNLNHDAMYWYRQDPGQGLRLIYYSQIVNDFQKGDIAEGYSVSREKKESFPLTVTSAQKNPTAFYLCASSKSRGLAGGSTDTQYFGPGTRLTVL.

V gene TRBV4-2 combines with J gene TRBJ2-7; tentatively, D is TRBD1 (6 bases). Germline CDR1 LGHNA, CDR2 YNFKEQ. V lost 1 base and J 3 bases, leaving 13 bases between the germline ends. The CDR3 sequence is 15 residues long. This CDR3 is CASSQGSSQGYEQYF. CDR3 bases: TGTGCCAGCAGCCAAGGGAGCTCACAGGGCTACGAGCAGTACTTC.

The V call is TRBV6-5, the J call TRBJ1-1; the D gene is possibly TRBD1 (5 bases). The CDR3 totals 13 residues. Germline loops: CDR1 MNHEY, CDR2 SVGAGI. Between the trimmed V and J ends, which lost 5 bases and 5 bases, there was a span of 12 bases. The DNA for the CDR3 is TGTGCCAGCAGTGAGCAGGGTTTAACTGAAGCTTTCTTT. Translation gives CASSEQGLTEAFF.

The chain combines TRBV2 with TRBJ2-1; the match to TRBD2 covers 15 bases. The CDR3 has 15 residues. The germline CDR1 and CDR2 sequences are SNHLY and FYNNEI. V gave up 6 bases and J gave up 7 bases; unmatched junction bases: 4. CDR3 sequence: CASRMGLAGGNEQFF. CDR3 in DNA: TGTGCCAGCAGAATGGGACTAGCGGGGGGAAATGAGCAGTTCTTC.